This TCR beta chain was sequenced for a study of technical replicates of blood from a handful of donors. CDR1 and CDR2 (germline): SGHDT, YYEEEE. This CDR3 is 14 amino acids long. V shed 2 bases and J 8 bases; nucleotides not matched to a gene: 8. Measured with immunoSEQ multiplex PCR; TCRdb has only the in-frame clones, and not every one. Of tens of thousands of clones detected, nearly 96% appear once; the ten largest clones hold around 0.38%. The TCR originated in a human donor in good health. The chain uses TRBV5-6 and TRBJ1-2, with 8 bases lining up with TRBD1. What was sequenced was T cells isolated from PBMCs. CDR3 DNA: TGTGCCAGCAGCTTTATTCAGGGGGCAGGGGGCTACACCTTC. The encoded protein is CASSFIQGAGGYTF.